This T cell receptor beta chain was recorded in a study of blood T cell repertoires in COVID-19. In the study overall: The origin of the acute and convalescent COVID-19 samples was the United States, Italy and Spain. T cells, B-cell-depleted T cells, or PBMCs provided the cDNA or gDNA that served as material.

Trimming at V came to 4 bases and at J to 1 base, leaving 3 bases not matched to a gene. Germline V gene sequence: CDR1 SGHVS, CDR2 FNYEAQ. CDR3 size: 14 residues. Enrolled through a virtual design, the participants were between roughly 18 and 90 years of age and came from some 26 US areas. A PCR-confirmed or clinician-diagnosed COVID-19 case had contacted exposed participants within 2 weeks of entry. Sequencing used immunoSEQ multiplex PCR; TCRdb keeps in-frame clones, though not all of them. The repertoire holds about 190,000 clones, with 84% as singletons. This receptor was taken from a woman in her twenties or thirties who had been exposed to COVID-19. This sequence joins TRBV7-6 and TRBJ1-1; 7 bases match TRBD1. Source material: PBMCs or T cells enriched from blood (not recorded which). CDR3 region: CASSSRTGNTEAFF. In DNA form, the CDR3 reads TGTGCCAGCAGCTCCAGGACAGGGAACACTGAAGCTTTCTTT.